The rows below give T cell receptor beta chains drawn from one sample of a study of shared clonotypes between healthy human individuals. Using immunoSEQ multiplex PCR, the repertoire was profiled, and TCRdb retains in-frame clones only, with some absent. This repertoire shows about 2.4 million clones, roughly 93% found once; its top ten account for approximately 0.36%. Sequencing was performed on naive CD4+ T cells from PBMCs. Receptor source: a man younger than 35 in good health. Some clones in this sample may be carry-over from other donors' samples. CDR3s include the opening cysteine and the closing phenylalanine or tryptophan. The D gene is left open where the match is weak. The listing skips clone size in some rows; elsewhere it reads once, few, many or a size class.

>TRBD2|.|TRBJ2-1|TRBV7-2
TGTGCCAGCAGCCGATCGACTAGCGGGAGTTCCTCCGAGCAGTTCTTC
CASSRSTSGSSSEQFF
>TRBD2|.|TRBJ2-1|TRBV27
TGTGCCAGCAATTCTCTAGCGGGGTACAATGAGCAGTTCTTC
CASNSLAGYNEQFF
>TRBD2|.|TRBJ2-1|TRBV19
TGTGCCAGTAGTATTGGTGGGACTAGCGACAATGAGCAGTTCTTC
CASSIGGTSDNEQFF
>TRBD1|.|TRBJ2-1|TRBV18
TGTGCCAGCTCACGCCGAGGAGCAGGGGGATACAATGAGCAGTTCTTC
CASSRRGAGGYNEQFF
>.|.|TRBJ2-5|TRBV28
TGTGCCAGCGGACCAGGGGGGATGGGAGAGACCCAGTACTTC
CASGPGGMGETQYF
>.|.|TRBJ1-2|TRBV2
TGTGCCAGCAGAGTGACAGACTATCGCTACACCTTC
CASRVTDYRYTF
>.|.|TRBJ1-3|TRBV7-2
TGTGCCAGCAGCTCTACCCGCAGGGGAGATGGAAACACCATATATTTT
CASSSTRRGDGNTIYF
>.|.|TRBJ2-5|TRBV28
TGTGCCAGCACCCCCAGGGGCAACCAAGAGACCCAGTACTTC
CASTPRGNQETQYF
>TRBD2|.|TRBJ2-2|TRBV29-1
TGCAGCGTCCAAGCGGGAGCCGGGGAGCTGTTTTTT
CSVQAGAGELFF
>.|.|TRBJ2-1|TRBV18
TGTGCCAGCTCACCGGTCAGGGCAGGATTCTACAATGAGCAGTTCTTC
CASSPVRAGFYNEQFF
>.|few|TRBJ1-1|TRBV7-3
TGTGCCAGCAGCTTCGCAGCGAACACTGAAGCTTTCTTT
CASSFAANTEAFF
>TRBD2|.|TRBJ2-3|TRBV9
TGTGCCAGCAGCCCTCGACTAGCGGGAGGCCTCTTCACAGATACGCAGTATTTT
CASSPRLAGGLFTDTQYF
>.|.|TRBJ2-7|TRBV28
TGTGCCAGCAGTTTTCTCGCGGATGAGCAGTACTTC
CASSFLADEQYF
>.|.|TRBJ1-1|TRBV4-2
TGTGCCAGCAGCCAAGGTAGGGGGGGTACTGAAGCTTTCTTT
CASSQGRGGTEAFF
>TRBD2|.|TRBJ2-7|TRBV9
TGTGCCAGCAGCGTTGGACTAGCGGACTCCTACGAGCAGTACTTC
CASSVGLADSYEQYF
>TRBD1|.|TRBJ2-2|TRBV5-4
TGTGCCAGCAGCACGGGACAGGGGGTTAACGGGGAGCTGTTTTTT
CASSTGQGVNGELFF
>.|.|TRBJ2-7|TRBV5-1
TGCGCCAGCAGCTTGGCCGCTCCAACCTACGAGCAGTACTTC
CASSLAAPTYEQYF
>TRBD1|.|TRBJ1-4|TRBV10-3
TGTGCCATCAGGGGACAGGGGAGAGGAGATGAAAAACTGTTTTTT
CAIRGQGRGDEKLFF
>.|.|TRBJ2-7|TRBV5-6
TGTGCCAGCAGCTCCCCCCCCGGGGGCGGGAGTCCCGAGCAGTACTTC
CASSSPPGGGSPEQYF